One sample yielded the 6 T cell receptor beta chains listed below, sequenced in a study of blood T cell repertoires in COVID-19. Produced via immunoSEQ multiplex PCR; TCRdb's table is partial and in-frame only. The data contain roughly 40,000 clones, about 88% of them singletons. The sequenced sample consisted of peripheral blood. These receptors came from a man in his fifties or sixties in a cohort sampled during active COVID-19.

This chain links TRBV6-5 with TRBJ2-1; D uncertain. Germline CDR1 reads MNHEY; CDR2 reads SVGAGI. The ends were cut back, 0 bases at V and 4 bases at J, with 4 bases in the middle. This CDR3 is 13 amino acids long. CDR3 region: CASSYSLYNEQFF. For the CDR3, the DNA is TGTGCCAGCAGTTACTCGCTATACAATGAGCAGTTCTTC.

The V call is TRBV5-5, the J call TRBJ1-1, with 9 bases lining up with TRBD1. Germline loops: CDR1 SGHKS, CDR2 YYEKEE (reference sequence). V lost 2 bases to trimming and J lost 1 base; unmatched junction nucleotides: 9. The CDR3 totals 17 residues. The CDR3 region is CASSLTGTGSGNTEAFF. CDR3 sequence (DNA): TGTGCCAGCAGCTTAACAGGGACAGGGAGCGGGAACACTGAAGCTTTCTTT.

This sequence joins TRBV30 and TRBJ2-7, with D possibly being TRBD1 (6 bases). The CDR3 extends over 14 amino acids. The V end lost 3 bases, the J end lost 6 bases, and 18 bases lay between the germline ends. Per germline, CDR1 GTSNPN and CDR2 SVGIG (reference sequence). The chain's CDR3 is CAWREWDIGGEQYF. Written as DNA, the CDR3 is TGTGCCTGGAGAGAGTGGGACATCGGAGGCGAGCAGTACTTC.

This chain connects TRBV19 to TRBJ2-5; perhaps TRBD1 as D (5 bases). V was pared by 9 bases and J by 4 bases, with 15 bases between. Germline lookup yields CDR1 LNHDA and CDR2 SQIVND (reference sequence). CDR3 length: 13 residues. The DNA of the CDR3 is TGTGCCAGCTCCCAGGGTCGAAGAGAGACCCAGTACTTC. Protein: CASSQGRRETQYF. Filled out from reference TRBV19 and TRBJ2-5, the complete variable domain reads DGGITQSPKYLFRKEGQNVTLSCEQNLNHDAMYWYRQDPGQGLRLIYYSQIVNDFQKGDIAEGYSVSREKKESFPLTVTSAQKNPTAFYLCASSQGRRETQYFGPGTRLLVL.

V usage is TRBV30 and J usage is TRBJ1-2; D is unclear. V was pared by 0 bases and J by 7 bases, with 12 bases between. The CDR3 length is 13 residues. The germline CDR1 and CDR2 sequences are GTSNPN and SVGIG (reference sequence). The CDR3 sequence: CAWSVGWEIGYTF. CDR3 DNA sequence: TGTGCCTGGAGTGTAGGATGGGAGATTGGCTACACCTTC.

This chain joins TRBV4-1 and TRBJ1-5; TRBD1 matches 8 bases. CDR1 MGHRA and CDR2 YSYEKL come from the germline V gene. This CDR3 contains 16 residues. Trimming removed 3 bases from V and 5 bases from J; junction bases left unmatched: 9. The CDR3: CASSHLGQGGYQPQHF. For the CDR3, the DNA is TGCGCCAGCAGCCACCTAGGACAGGGAGGTTATCAGCCCCAGCATTTT.